The clone carrying this T cell receptor beta chain showed up just a few times. The antigen is unknown. TCRdb ran MiXCR on the RT-PCR reads and lists one entry per CDR3 protein. The repertoire has 530,000 or so distinct CDR3 sequences, 11% to 15% of them found once; the top ten carry 11%. The CDR3 consists of 16 residues. V was shortened by 0 bases and J by 7 bases, with 16 bases between the two germline ends. The germline CDR1 and CDR2 sequences are LGHNA and YSLEER. This sample is drawn from a study of response to subunit inactivated influenza vaccine. Study results and caveats: New T cells are recruited in small numbers by each seasonal influenza vaccination, according to the authors' suggestion.

The genes are TRBV4-3 and TRBJ2-1; D is possibly TRBD2 (5 bases). This receptor was taken from a man aged 50-60 years who received an inactivated influenza vaccine. Source: PBMCs from blood, taken roughly 13 days after vaccination. The CDR3, as DNA: TGCGCCAGCAGCCAAGAACGAAGGTTGAGCGGTAATGAGCAGTTCTTC. Residues: CASSQERRLSGNEQFF.